The T cell receptor beta chain under discussion was sequenced for a study of cytomegalovirus exposure and HLA in healthy donors. Study findings and constraints: The classifier was said to identify cytomegalovirus status with high specificity and sensitivity. One later analysis reportedly identified an Asian-associated ancestry cluster that showed fewer N-insertions than the approximately 700-donor mean. TCR beta chain V- and J-gene trimming was linked, in a later analysis, to a missense variant in DCLRE1C.

The CDR3 covers 14 residues. From germline, CDR1 is MNHEY and CDR2 SMNVEV (reference sequence). J was trimmed by 3 bases and V by 4 bases; bases with no gene match: 3. Samples came from healthy bone marrow donors. Of note for this clone: The antigen remains undetermined.

The PCR used 60 Vbeta and 13 Jbeta primers. Method: immunoSEQ multiplex PCR; TCRdb's copy keeps in-frame clones and lacks some. The sample holds 190,000 or so clones; around 86% are singletons and the top ten take around 6.3%. The sequencing input was PBMCs. This receptor was obtained from a woman in her fifties or sixties in good health and CMV-seropositive. V and J are TRBV27 and TRBJ1-1; TRBD1 matches 9 bases. The CDR3, as DNA: TGTGCCAGCAGTTCACAGGGGGCGCACACTGAAGCTTTCTTT. Translating gives CASSSQGAHTEAFF.